One sample yielded the 26 T cell receptor beta chains listed below, sequenced in a study of T-cell reconstitution after alpha-beta-depleted transplantation in children (TCRdb year 2016). Libraries came from PCR. TCRdb lists the instrument as Illumina HiSeq 2500. TCR libraries were prepared with molecular barcoding, using unique molecular identifiers to normalize TCRbeta repertoire quantification. TCRdb passed the public sequencing reads through fastp at Q25 and MiXCR, retaining productive beta sequences. Each entry is one CDR3 protein sequence, shown with its most common DNA and genes. A total of around 580,000 distinct CDR3 sequences appear in this sample, roughly 27% of them only once. The ten largest clones capture about 35% of the sample. The sample's treatment or condition label, decoded: allogeneic hematopoietic cell transplantation with graft depleted of TCRalphabeta T cells and CD19 B cells.

Here the sequenced sample was PBMCs, taken before TCRalphabeta/CD19-depleted stem cell transplant. Every receptor here comes from a boy younger than two with Wiskott-Aldrich syndrome, due to receive a stem cell transplant.

On this clonotype itself: One end of the junction is discordant with germline, which a read error may explain. V usage is TRBV18 and J usage is TRBJ2-7; 9 positions match TRBD1. In germline, CDR1 is KGHSH, CDR2 LQKENI. The CDR3 sequence is 13 residues long. CDR3 sequence (DNA): TGTGCCGGCTCACCGACAGGGGGCTACGAGCAGTACTTC. Translated: CAGSPTGGYEQYF.

The sample holds a few counts of this clonotype. The chain joins TRBV5-5 to TRBJ2-7; possibly TRBD1 for D (5 bases). The CDR3 is 15 amino acids. CDR1 is SGHKS and CDR2 is YYEKEE in the germline V gene (reference sequence). Trimming removed 2 bases from V and 0 bases from J, with 12 bases in between. CDR3 DNA sequence: TGTGCCAGCAGCTTTTCCAAGGGGCTCTCCTACGAGCAGTACTTC. Its protein is CASSFSKGLSYEQYF.

V is TRBV4-1 and J is TRBJ1-1; 9 positions agree with TRBD1. CDR1 is MGHRA, CDR2 YSYEKL, per germline. This CDR3 contains 20 residues. V lost 2 bases to trimming and J lost 1 base; unmatched junction nucleotides: 17. The CDR3 bases are TGCGCCAGCAGCCAACGGTGGCGGGGACAGGGCCCAATGGGGAACACTGAAGCTTTCTTT. Translated: CASSQRWRGQGPMGNTEAFF.

This clonotype was detected only a few times. The chain is built from TRBV3-1 and TRBJ1-4, with D unclear. The CDR3 contains 13 residues. V lost 0 bases to trimming and J lost 10 bases, with 9 bases between them. Germline CDR1 is LGHDT and CDR2 is YNNKEL (reference sequence). CDR3 amino acids: CASSQDGGGKLFF. The CDR3 DNA is TGTGCCAGCAGCCAAGACGGAGGCGGAAAACTGTTTTTT.

The chain has TRBV5-6 and TRBJ2-1, with TRBD1 matching over 8 bases. V dropped 0 bases and J dropped 3; count of bases not matched to a gene: 5. In germline, CDR1 is SGHDT, CDR2 YYEEEE. The length of the CDR3 is 16 residues. This chain's CDR3 is CASSLAGGGYYNEQFF. CDR3 DNA: TGTGCCAGCAGCTTGGCAGGGGGCGGATACTACAATGAGCAGTTCTTC.

The chain joins TRBV28 to TRBJ2-1; D is undetermined. The CDR3 consists of 15 residues. Germline V lookup: CDR1 MDHEN, CDR2 SYDVKM. V lost 5 bases and J 3 bases, leaving 14 bases between the germline ends. CDR3 bases: TGTGCCAGCAGTAGGGCTGCCCCCTACTACAATGAGCAGTTCTTC. This codes for CASSRAAPYYNEQFF.

This clonotype was counted a few times. The chain has TRBV10-3 and TRBJ1-1, with D tentatively TRBD1 (6 bases). The CDR3 sequence is 14 residues long. Germline values: CDR1 ENHRY, CDR2 SYGVKD. V lost 7 bases and J lost 0, with 12 bases in between. The CDR3 is CAITKDRLNTEAFF. CDR3 coding DNA: TGTGCCATCACAAAGGACAGACTGAACACTGAAGCTTTCTTT.

The chain combines TRBV20-1 with TRBJ2-1; 8 bases are a match to TRBD2. Germline CDR1 and CDR2: DFQATT and SNEGSKA (reference sequence). CDR3 length equals 14 residues. The trim removed 1 base at V and 2 bases at J, leaving 1 base unmatched. Here the CDR3 DNA reads TGCAGTGCTAGAGCGGGAGGGCCCTACAATGAGCAGTTCTTC. Its translation: CSARAGGPYNEQFF.

This clonotype was found a few times. This chain links TRBV20-1 with TRBJ2-1, with 8 bases identical to TRBD2. Germline V gene lookup returns CDR1 DFQATT and CDR2 SNEGSKA (reference sequence). With V trimmed by 8 bases and J by 5 bases, 8 bases remained unmatched. CDR3 length: 13 residues. The CDR3 bases are TGCAGTTCGGGGACTAGTTCCCACAATGAGCAGTTCTTC. Its translation is CSSGTSSHNEQFF.

This clonotype was recorded a few times. The DNA of the CDR3 is TGCGCCAGCAGCTTGGCTGAAGATTCACCCCTCCACTTT. Its translation is CASSLAEDSPLHF. The V and J genes are TRBV5-1 and TRBJ1-6, with D hard to call. Trimming left V 0 bases short and J 8 bases short, with 6 bases between. In germline, CDR1 is SGHRS, CDR2 YFSETQ. The CDR3 sequence is 13 residues long.

The chain has TRBV15 and TRBJ2-5; D is unresolved. V gave up 2 bases and J gave up 4 bases, with 14 bases separating them. This CDR3 has 15 residues. Germline V gives CDR1 LNHNV, CDR2 YYDKDF (reference sequence). CDR3 protein: CATSRKILNGETQYF. The CDR3 DNA reads as TGTGCCACCAGCAGAAAGATCCTTAATGGAGAGACCCAGTACTTC.

This clonotype has just a few counts. The CDR3 DNA sequence: TGCAGTGCTAGAGATGAGCTACGAATATATGGCTACACCTTC. Its translation: CSARDELRIYGYTF. This sequence joins TRBV20-1 and TRBJ1-2; no clear D. Germline V CDR1 and CDR2: DFQATT, SNEGSKA (reference sequence). Trimming stripped 0 bases from V and 5 bases from J, with 13 bases between. CDR3 length equals 14 residues.

The CDR3 nucleotides are TGTGCCAGCAGCCGACTAGCGGGATATGAGACCCAGTACTTC. This sequence encodes CASSRLAGYETQYF. The chain combines TRBV7-2 with TRBJ2-5; TRBD2 matches at 11 bases. The CDR3 extends over 14 amino acids. V lost 5 bases, J lost 5 bases, and 4 bases stayed unmatched. Germline assignment: CDR1 SGHTA and CDR2 FQGNSA.

This clonotype has only a few counts. The chain is built from TRBV19 and TRBJ2-2; D unclear. The V gene lost 1 base and the J gene lost 1 base, with 7 bases spanning the gap. Germline CDR1 reads LNHDA; CDR2 reads SQIVND (reference sequence). This CDR3 is 15 amino acids long. The CDR3: CASSIVGRNTGELFF. As DNA, the CDR3 is TGTGCCAGTAGTATAGTCGGAAGGAACACCGGGGAGCTGTTTTTT.

This chain connects TRBV15 to TRBJ1-4; TRBD1 matches 9 bases. Trimming removed 1 base from V and 6 bases from J; junction bases left unmatched: 3. CDR1 LNHNV and CDR2 YYDKDF come from the germline V gene (reference sequence). CDR3 length equals 15 residues. The CDR3 nucleotides are TGTGCCACCAGCAGAGGGGGACAGGGCGATGAAAAACTGTTTTTT. Its translation: CATSRGGQGDEKLFF.

CDR3 nucleotides: TGCGCCAGCAGCCCGACAGGGGGACGAGGCTACACCTTC. Its protein product is CASSPTGGRGYTF. The rearrangement joins TRBV5-1 to TRBJ1-2; TRBD1 agrees at 9 bases. CDR1 and CDR2 from the germline V gene are SGHRS and YFSETQ. V was clipped by 4 bases and J by 8 bases; unmatched bases: 6. The CDR3 extends over 13 amino acids.

This clonotype occurred a few times. The gene calls are TRBV7-9 and TRBJ2-5; D unclear. CDR3 size: 16 residues. The V gene lost 5 bases and the J gene lost 5 bases, with 21 bases spanning the gap. The germline V gene has CDR1 SEHNR and CDR2 FQNEAQ (reference sequence). CDR3 loop: CASSLSGQAASETQYF. The CDR3, as DNA: TGTGCCAGCAGCCTCTCAGGTCAGGCTGCTTCGGAGACCCAGTACTTC.

This clonotype has a handful of counts. This chain joins TRBV29-1 and TRBJ2-5; D is tentatively TRBD1 or TRBD2 (5 bases each). The ends were cut back, 2 bases at V and 4 bases at J, with 14 bases in the middle. This CDR3 is 14 amino acids long. Germline-derived CDR1 and CDR2 are SQVTM and ANQGSEA. The CDR3 reads CSVERDVGRETQYF. CDR3 nucleotide sequence: TGCAGCGTTGAACGGGACGTCGGAAGAGAGACCCAGTACTTC.

This chain links TRBV4-1 with TRBJ1-4; 7 bases agree with TRBD1. The ends lost 1 base at V and 8 bases at J; junction bases unmatched: 7. Per germline, CDR1 MGHRA and CDR2 YSYEKL. This CDR3 is 15 amino acids long. The CDR3 reads CASSQVEGAYEKLFF. CDR3 bases: TGCGCCAGCAGCCAAGTGGAGGGGGCATACGAAAAACTGTTTTTT.

The V and J genes are TRBV7-7 and TRBJ2-2; D is perhaps TRBD1 (6 bases). The CDR3 consists of 13 residues. Germline V gene data show CDR1 as SSHAT and CDR2 as FNYEAQ (reference sequence). With 5 bases removed from V and 6 bases from J, the gap between germline ends came to 10 bases. CDR3 loop: CASSADRSGELFF. The CDR3 region has the DNA TGTGCCAGCAGCGCAGACAGGTCCGGGGAGCTGTTTTTT.

V usage is TRBV20-1 and J usage is TRBJ1-5; possibly TRBD1 for D (6 bases). The germline V gene has CDR1 DFQATT and CDR2 SNEGSKA (reference sequence). Trimming pared 3 bases from V and 3 bases from J, leaving 18 bases between. There are 16 residues in the CDR3. CDR3 coding DNA: TGCAGTGCTAGTTTGGTGTCAGGACAGTTCAATCAGCCCCAGCATTTT. It yields the protein CSASLVSGQFNQPQHF.

This rearrangement joins TRBV7-2 to TRBJ1-5; D gene unclear. Germline CDR1 is SGHTA and CDR2 is FQGNSA. The CDR3 extends over 17 amino acids. The V and J ends lost 1 base and 0 bases respectively, with 13 bases between them. The CDR3 here is CASSLVTGSYSNQPQHF. The DNA for the CDR3 is TGTGCCAGCAGCTTAGTTACGGGGTCTTATAGCAATCAGCCCCAGCATTTT.

The chain combines TRBV7-9 with TRBJ2-3; D gene ambiguous. This CDR3 spans 14 amino acids. Germline CDR1 is SEHNR and CDR2 is FQNEAQ (reference sequence). Trimming left V 1 base short and J 2 bases short, with 7 bases between. CDR3 nucleotides: TGTGCCAGCAGCTTAGAGGTGGTCACAGATACGCAGTATTTT. It codes for CASSLEVVTDTQYF.

This clonotype has more than one count but fewer than ten. This chain links TRBV4-1 with TRBJ2-2, with TRBD2 matching 11 bases. Per the germline V gene, CDR1 is MGHRA and CDR2 is YSYEKL. The CDR3 is made up of 18 amino acids. Trimming removed 1 base from V and 0 bases from J; junction bases left unmatched: 4. The CDR3 reads CASSQVMTSGANTGELFF. The CDR3 DNA reads as TGCGCCAGCAGCCAAGTAATGACTAGCGGGGCGAACACCGGGGAGCTGTTTTTT.

V usage is TRBV20-1 and J usage is TRBJ1-2, with D uncertain. V shed 4 bases and J shed 4 bases, with 13 bases lying between them. The CDR3 contains 13 residues. Germline V gives CDR1 DFQATT, CDR2 SNEGSKA (reference sequence). Here the CDR3 reads CSATRAQLYGYTF. In DNA, the CDR3 is TGCAGTGCTACACGGGCGCAACTCTATGGCTACACCTTC.

This clonotype was picked up a small number of times. This rearrangement joins TRBV12-3 or TRBV12-4 to TRBJ2-1; 8 bases are shared with TRBD2. The V gene end was trimmed by 0 bases and the J gene end by 9 bases; junction bases not matched to a gene: 7. This CDR3 contains 15 residues. Written as DNA, the CDR3 is TGTGCCAGCAGTTTAGCCGGGAGGGCCCGGGGTGAGCAGTTCTTC. Encoded protein: CASSLAGRARGEQFF.